The T cell receptor beta chain under discussion was sequenced for a study of T cells expressing NK-cell markers. Reprocessing the 5' RACE reads, TCRdb reports a single entry for every CDR3 protein and omits DNA. Recorded for this sample: roughly 390,000 distinct CDR3 sequences. CDR1 and CDR2 from the germline V gene are MGHDK and SYGVNS. The CDR3 has 15 residues. This receptor was obtained from a woman between 50 and 59 years old in good health. The sequencing sample was made of blood T cells: a sorted CD56 or NKG2C T cell subset, CD4+ or CD8+ T cells, or bulk PBMC T cells (not recorded which). The chain has TRBV25-1 and TRBJ2-1; TCRdb reports TRBD2, a call that lacks DNA to check it against. CDR3 sequence reads: CASSDPSGVNNEQFF.